The 32 T cell receptor beta chains in this list originate from one sample, sequenced in a study of shared clonotypes between healthy human individuals. TCRdb keeps only in-frame clones here, not all; method: immunoSEQ multiplex PCR. The table lists 1.6 million or so clones, approximately 98.5% of them singletons. Material: naive CD4+ T cells sorted from blood. Subset described: CD45RA+ positively selected. Receptors were obtained from a young man in good health.

The chain carries TRBV2 and TRBJ2-5; 8 bases are a match to TRBD1. Germline V gene data show CDR1 as SNHLY and CDR2 as FYNNEI. There are 15 residues in the CDR3. V lost 5 bases and J lost 5; bases outside the gene matches: 10. The CDR3 sequence is CASSRDRGPTETQYF. In DNA form, the CDR3 reads TGTGCCAGCAGTCGAGACAGGGGTCCTACGGAGACCCAGTACTTC.

V gene TRBV29-1 combines with J gene TRBJ2-3; 12 bases map to TRBD2. The ends lost 5 bases at V and 2 bases at J; junction bases unmatched: 2. The CDR3 is made up of 14 amino acids. In germline, CDR1 is SQVTM, CDR2 ANQGSEA. The CDR3 DNA reads TGCAGCGTTCTAGCGGGAGGGTTCACAGATACGCAGTATTTT. Protein: CSVLAGGFTDTQYF.

This clone was recorded only once. The V call is TRBV6-5, the J call TRBJ2-5; the D gene could be TRBD1 or TRBD2 (5 bases each). CDR3 length: 14 residues. The V end was cut by 6 bases, the J end by 5 bases, with 16 bases between. Germline V gene lookup returns CDR1 MNHEY and CDR2 SVGAGI. CDR3: CASSYRGTRETQYF. The DNA for the CDR3 is TGTGCCAGCAGCTATAGAGGGACCCGGGAGACCCAGTACTTC.

The rearrangement joins TRBV28 to TRBJ2-1; 7 positions agree with TRBD2. The CDR3 contains 15 residues. The trim removed 1 base at V and 5 bases at J, leaving 5 bases unmatched. The V gene's germline CDR1 is MDHEN and CDR2 SYDVKM. The CDR3 is CASSLFGLVNNEQFF. The CDR3 bases are TGTGCCAGCAGTTTATTCGGACTAGTAAACAATGAGCAGTTCTTC.

The gene calls are TRBV18 and TRBJ2-1; TRBD2 agrees at 10 bases. V lost 4 bases, J lost 6 bases, and 12 bases stayed unmatched. Germline V gene lookup returns CDR1 KGHSH and CDR2 LQKENI. This CDR3 comprises 17 residues. Here the CDR3 reads CASSRDPGTSASNEQFF. In DNA, the CDR3 is TGTGCCAGCTCACGGGACCCCGGGACTAGCGCCTCCAATGAGCAGTTCTTC.

The rearrangement uses TRBV29-1 and TRBJ2-1; 8 bases are shared with TRBD2. This CDR3 has 15 residues. V gave up 2 bases and J gave up 9 bases; unmatched junction bases: 12. Germline CDR1 is SQVTM and CDR2 is ANQGSEA. CDR3 in amino acids: CSVEKSGSFAGEQFF. CDR3 DNA sequence: TGCAGCGTTGAAAAGAGCGGGAGTTTTGCTGGTGAGCAGTTCTTC.

The rearrangement joins TRBV30 to TRBJ1-4; D is ambiguous. V lost 2 bases to trimming and J lost 5 bases, with 6 bases between them. Germline assignment: CDR1 GTSNPN and CDR2 SVGIG (reference sequence). CDR3 length: 12 residues. CDR3 sequence (DNA): TGTGCCTGGAGTCCTTCGAATGAAAAACTGTTTTTT. Protein sequence: CAWSPSNEKLFF.

This rearrangement joins TRBV5-1 to TRBJ1-1; D unresolved. The CDR3 is made up of 14 amino acids. V lost 4 bases, J lost 0 bases, and 10 bases lay in between. Germline V gives CDR1 SGHRS, CDR2 YFSETQ. CDR3 nucleotides: TGCGCCAGCAGCCCCGTGACGGTGAACACTGAAGCTTTCTTT. This encodes CASSPVTVNTEAFF. The entire variable domain, with the rest obtained from reference TRBV5-1 and TRBJ1-1, is as follows: KAGVTQTPRYLIKTRGQQVTLSCSPISGHRSVSWYQQTPGQGLQFLFEYFSETQRNKGNFPGRFSGRQFSNSRSEMNVSTLELGDSALYLCASSPVTVNTEAFFGQGTRLTVV.

This chain connects TRBV13 to TRBJ2-7, with D unclear. Trimming removed 11 bases from V and 3 bases from J, with 11 bases in between. This CDR3 spans 11 amino acids. Germline values: CDR1 PRHDT, CDR2 FYEKMQ (reference sequence). In DNA, the CDR3 is TGTGCCTCCGCGCAAGTCTACGAGCAGTACTTC. It translates to CASAQVYEQYF. The entire variable domain, with the rest obtained from reference TRBV13 and TRBJ2-7, is as follows: AAGVIQSPRHLIKEKRETATLKCYPIPRHDTVYWYQQGPGQDPQFLISFYEKMQSDKGSIPDRFSAQQFSDYHSELNMSSLELGDSALYFCASAQVYEQYFGPGTRLTVT.

The chain couples TRBV6-1 to TRBJ1-4, with 7 bases aligning to TRBD1. Germline V gene lookup returns CDR1 MNHNS and CDR2 SASEGT. The CDR3 length is 14 residues. Germline trimming cut 4 bases from V and 5 bases from J; bases unmatched to any gene: 4. This CDR3 is CASSGDSRNEKLFF. The DNA of the CDR3 is TGTGCCAGCAGTGGGGACAGCCGGAATGAAAAACTGTTTTTT.

The V and J genes are TRBV30 and TRBJ2-2; 10 nucleotides match TRBD2. The CDR3 contains 14 residues. Germline lookup yields CDR1 GTSNPN and CDR2 SVGIG (reference sequence). Trimming at V came to 0 bases and at J to 8 bases, leaving 3 bases not matched to a gene. CDR3 sequence reads: CAWSVLAGVGELFF. For the CDR3, the DNA is TGTGCCTGGAGTGTTCTAGCGGGAGTAGGGGAGCTGTTTTTT. Filled out from reference TRBV30 and TRBJ2-2, the complete variable domain reads SQTIHQWPATLVQPVGSPLSLECTVEGTSNPNLYWYRQAAGRGLQLLFYSVGIGQISSEVPQNLSASRPQDRQFILSSKKLLLSDSGFYLCAWSVLAGVGELFFGEGSRLTVL.

The rearrangement links TRBV7-2 to TRBJ2-1; D is uncertain. The CDR3 contains 14 residues. Trimming left V 5 bases short and J 4 bases short, with 12 bases between. The V gene's germline CDR1 is SGHTA and CDR2 FQGNSA. The DNA of the CDR3 is TGTGCCAGCAGCACTCGGACCCGTTACAATGAGCAGTTCTTC. Its protein is CASSTRTRYNEQFF.

The rearrangement joins TRBV5-1 to TRBJ2-3, with D perhaps matching TRBD1 (6 bases). The CDR3 runs to 15 residues. The ends were cut back, 0 bases at V and 2 bases at J, with 10 bases in the middle. Germline V gene lookup returns CDR1 SGHRS and CDR2 YFSETQ. The CDR3 is CASSLDGTNTDTQYF. The CDR3 DNA follows: TGCGCCAGCAGCTTGGATGGGACAAACACAGATACGCAGTATTTT.

As concerns this clone: The same CDR3 also results from other DNA sequences found in this sample. This chain connects TRBV18 to TRBJ1-2; D gene ambiguous. Trimming shortened V by 0 bases and J by 6 bases, and 8 bases separated the two germline ends. The CDR3 sequence is 13 residues long. Germline V gives CDR1 KGHSH, CDR2 LQKENI. The CDR3 loop is CASSPPGGNGYTF. The CDR3 DNA reads TGTGCCAGCTCACCACCTGGAGGGAATGGCTACACCTTC. The full variable domain, its missing parts supplied by reference TRBV18 and TRBJ1-2, is NAGVMQNPRHLVRRRGQEARLRCSPMKGHSHVYWYRQLPEEGLKFMVYLQKENIIDESGMPKERFSAEFPKEGPSILRIQQVVRGDSAAYFCASSPPGGNGYTFGSGTRLTVV.

The rearrangement uses TRBV29-1 and TRBJ2-1; TRBD1 aligns across 8 bases. Germline assignment: CDR1 SQVTM and CDR2 ANQGSEA. The V gene end was trimmed by 8 bases and the J gene end by 2 bases; junction bases not matched to a gene: 5. The CDR3 covers 13 residues. The CDR3 DNA follows: TGCAGCACCGGGACAGGACCCTACAATGAGCAGTTCTTC. This encodes CSTGTGPYNEQFF.

The V and J genes are TRBV4-1 and TRBJ1-4; D is unresolved. The V gene's germline CDR1 is MGHRA and CDR2 YSYEKL. V gave up 0 bases and J gave up 8 bases, with 13 bases separating them. This CDR3 contains 15 residues. CDR3 DNA: TGCGCCAGCAGCCAAGAGGACCAGGAAGGCGAAAAACTGTTTTTT. This translates into CASSQEDQEGEKLFF.

The V and J genes are TRBV29-1 and TRBJ2-5; D gene unclear. Germline CDR1 is SQVTM and CDR2 is ANQGSEA. Between the trimmed V and J ends, which lost 8 bases and 3 bases, there was a span of 7 bases. CDR3 length: 10 residues. This CDR3 reads CSTKEETQYF. CDR3 sequence (DNA): TGCAGCACGAAGGAAGAGACCCAGTACTTC.

In the case of this clone: Other DNA sequences of this sample code for an identical CDR3. The chain recombines TRBV18 with TRBJ2-2, with D unresolved. Per germline, CDR1 KGHSH and CDR2 LQKENI. The length of the CDR3 is 14 residues. The V end lost 0 bases, the J end lost 4 bases, and 6 bases lay between the germline ends. In nucleotides, the CDR3 is TGTGCCAGCTCACCACCAGGGCCCACCGGGGAGCTGTTTTTT. It encodes CASSPPGPTGELFF.

V is TRBV9 and J is TRBJ2-2; D remains unclear. The CDR3 has 13 amino acids. The germline CDR1 and CDR2 sequences are SGDLS and YYNGEE. The V end was cut by 1 base, the J end by 3 bases, with 4 bases between. This CDR3 reads CASSVTHTGELFF. DNA of the CDR3: TGTGCCAGCAGCGTAACTCACACCGGGGAGCTGTTTTTT.

This clone is a singleton in its sample. The chain links TRBV19 to TRBJ1-4, with unresolved D. The V end was cut by 6 bases, the J end by 2 bases, with 13 bases between. This CDR3 comprises 15 residues. Germline CDR1 is LNHDA and CDR2 is SQIVND (reference sequence). CDR3 residues: CASRSAAGTNEKLFF. Written as DNA, the CDR3 is TGTGCCAGTAGATCAGCGGCCGGGACTAATGAAAAACTGTTTTTT.

The rearrangement uses TRBV10-3 and TRBJ1-3; D uncertain. The CDR3 loop spans 12 amino acids. Germline CDR1 ENHRY, CDR2 SYGVKD. With 4 bases removed from V and 6 bases from J, the gap between germline ends came to 7 bases. CDR3 in amino acids: CAISGPENTIYF. CDR3 DNA sequence: TGTGCCATCAGTGGCCCCGAAAACACCATATATTTT.

The chain recombines TRBV5-1 with TRBJ1-4; a possible D gene is TRBD1 (6 bases). Trimming removed 4 bases at V and 6 bases at J, with 19 bases between. Germline V gene lookup returns CDR1 SGHRS and CDR2 YFSETQ. CDR3 length: 16 residues. This CDR3 reads CASSPDGGTQDEKLFF. The CDR3 region has the DNA TGCGCCAGCAGCCCCGACGGGGGCACTCAGGATGAAAAACTGTTTTTT.

The CDR3 sequence is CASSSGPPNNEQFF. CDR3 coding DNA: TGTGCCAGCAGCTCCGGTCCACCGAACAATGAGCAGTTCTTC. This rearrangement joins TRBV11-3 to TRBJ2-1; D uncertain. The V end was cut by 4 bases, the J end by 5 bases, with 12 bases between. Germline CDR1 SGHNT, CDR2 YENEEA. The CDR3 length is 14 residues.

The chain joins TRBV5-1 to TRBJ2-1; 8 bases agree with TRBD2. Per the germline V gene, CDR1 is SGHRS and CDR2 is YFSETQ. The CDR3 sequence is 16 residues long. J lost 8 bases, V lost 4 bases, and 14 bases had no gene match. Written as DNA, the CDR3 is TGCGCCAGCAGCGGCCCCGGGACTAGTATCAGAGATGAGCAGTTCTTC. This encodes CASSGPGTSIRDEQFF.

The V call is TRBV2, the J call TRBJ2-5, with unresolved D. With 6 bases removed from V and 4 bases from J, the gap between germline ends came to 12 bases. The CDR3 is made up of 13 amino acids. CDR1 and CDR2 (germline): SNHLY, FYNNEI. The CDR3 protein is CASRNEAGETQYF. CDR3 DNA: TGTGCCAGCAGGAACGAGGCTGGAGAGACCCAGTACTTC. The whole variable domain, remainder taken from reference TRBV2 and TRBJ2-5, is EPEVTQTPSHQVTQMGQEVILRCVPISNHLYFYWYRQILGQKVEFLVSFYNNEISEKSEIFDDQFSVERPDGSNFTLKIRSTKLEDSAMYFCASRNEAGETQYFGPGTRLLVL.

This clone appeared once. CDR3 loop: CASSADRVAYEQYF. DNA for the CDR3: TGTGCCAGCAGTGCCGACAGGGTAGCCTACGAGCAGTACTTC. The chain combines TRBV2 with TRBJ2-7; 7 bases line up with TRBD1. The CDR3 has 14 residues. Germline V gene lookup returns CDR1 SNHLY and CDR2 FYNNEI. The trim removed 4 bases at V and 2 bases at J, leaving 5 bases unmatched.

This chain joins TRBV5-6 and TRBJ2-2, with 8 bases matching TRBD2. The CDR3 sequence is 16 residues long. J lost 6 bases, V lost 0 bases, and 7 bases had no gene match. CDR1 and CDR2 from the germline V gene are SGHDT and YYEEEE. In DNA, the CDR3 is TGTGCCAGCAGCTTGGGATGGGGACTAGACGCCGGGGAGCTGTTTTTT. Its translation is CASSLGWGLDAGELFF.

The chain uses TRBV18 and TRBJ2-7; maybe TRBD1 (6 bases). Trimming took off 2 bases at V and 6 bases at J, with 11 bases between the two ends. The CDR3 is made up of 13 amino acids. CDR1 and CDR2 from the germline V gene are KGHSH and LQKENI. The CDR3 DNA is TGTGCCAGCTCACCAGGGGGCCCCTTCGAGCAGTACTTC. Residues: CASSPGGPFEQYF. Full variable domain (missing parts from reference TRBV18 and TRBJ2-7): NAGVMQNPRHLVRRRGQEARLRCSPMKGHSHVYWYRQLPEEGLKFMVYLQKENIIDESGMPKERFSAEFPKEGPSILRIQQVVRGDSAAYFCASSPGGPFEQYFGPGTRLTVT.

V and J are TRBV29-1 and TRBJ2-1; 7 bases match TRBD2. Unmatched junction bases numbered 21, after V lost 7 bases and J lost 0 bases. CDR1 is SQVTM and CDR2 is ANQGSEA in the germline V gene. This CDR3 has 19 amino acids. The CDR3 spells CSAERGMWGAGFSYNEQFF. The CDR3 coding sequence is TGCAGCGCTGAGAGGGGAATGTGGGGAGCGGGATTCTCCTACAATGAGCAGTTCTTC.

The rearrangement links TRBV7-2 to TRBJ2-7; D not resolved. Looked up from germline, CDR1 is SGHTA and CDR2 is FQGNSA. The CDR3 is made up of 16 amino acids. V gave up 6 bases and J gave up 2 bases, with 20 bases separating them. This CDR3 is CASRLQALSGAYEQYF. CDR3 nucleotide sequence: TGTGCCAGCAGACTCCAAGCCCTTAGTGGGGCCTACGAGCAGTACTTC.

V usage is TRBV10-3 and J usage is TRBJ2-7; D is unresolved. The germline CDR1 and CDR2 sequences are ENHRY and SYGVKD. Between the trimmed V and J ends, which lost 3 bases and 4 bases, there was a span of 7 bases. The CDR3 has 12 amino acids. CDR3 nucleotide sequence: TGTGCCATCAGTGAACAGTTTTACGAGCAGTACTTC. Translating it yields CAISEQFYEQYF.

CDR3: CASSLKPSSSGALFF. CDR3 coding DNA: TGTGCCAGCAGCTTAAAACCCTCTAGCTCGGGAGCGCTGTTTTTT. The V gene is TRBV7-9, the J gene TRBJ2-2, with D possibly TRBD2 on 6 matching bases. This CDR3 contains 15 residues. CDR1 is SEHNR and CDR2 is FQNEAQ in the germline V gene (reference sequence). V was cut by 2 bases and J by 13 bases, with 20 bases left in between.